This T cell receptor beta chain emerged from a study of blood T cell repertoires in COVID-19 (TCRdb year 2020). Concerning the study at large: Collaborator samples came from the United States, Italy and Spain and covered acute and convalescent phases of COVID-19. The prospective study material was composed of cDNA or gDNA derived from T cells, B-cell-depleted T cells, or PBMCs. Subjects who had been exposed to COVID-19, were actively infected with it, or had recovered from it provided the deeply sampled blood TCRbeta repertoires that made up the dataset. The repertoires were made available in a free public database intended to serve as a resource for research on the immune response to SARS-CoV-2. The samples were drawn from two sources: the first 160 participants of the ongoing ImmuneRACE study, and 1,000 to 1,500 subjects contributed by 6 global collaborators. Nearly every sample came with metadata listing a de-identified subject ID, COVID-19 status, age in years and sex. Where HLA class I and class II types were available, the types were taken from metadata supplied by the sample provider, not from assay-based typing. What the research found in general, with its limitations: The quantity of clinical and demographic metadata differed by source and by participant and was supplied without curation.

Collaborating institutions collected whole blood in K2EDTA tubes following their own protocols. For TCRbeta analysis, collaborators shipped samples as frozen whole blood, isolated PBMCs, or DNA extracted from either of those sample types. Regarding this clone: It lacks a known antigen. Base qualities were left out, and no much larger clone turns up one base away.

The immunoSEQ Assay, a bias-controlled multiplex PCR, was used to amplify TCRbeta CDR3 regions from genomic DNA. On the study's bioinformatics: The number of nucleated cells in each sample was estimated from the amplification of reference gene primers within the assay. Sequence reads were collapsed and filtered to measure the absolute abundance of every unique TCRbeta CDR3 rearrangement. For each sample, productive Simpson clonality was calculated as the square root of Simpson's diversity index over productive rearrangements. In TCRdb, the immuneACCESS table is reduced to in-frame sequences with V and J assigned. These tables do not hold every clone; where another copy was compared, an unresolved V gene accounts for under half, and the others remain unexplained. That table is the source of V, J and clone size, and D and trimming were worked out from the DNA. Counted in this sample were 25,000 to 30,000 clones; around 90% of them appeared once. The ten largest clones capture 2.8% of the sample.

CDR1 MNHEY and CDR2 SVGAGI were looked up in the germline V gene. Trimming accounts for 6 bases at V and 5 bases at J, while the number of junction bases matched to no gene is 12. The CDR3 runs 15 residues from the cysteine to the phenylalanine. Only the CDR3 DNA is retained, 45 bases long and in frame from the first base. The sequence joins TRBV6-5 to TRBJ2-7; 8 bases in between match TRBD2. Sequencing was performed on peripheral blood. This receptor was obtained from a human donor in a cohort sampled during active COVID-19. The bases are TGTGCCAGCAGCTTCCGCGGTAGCGGGATTGACGAGCAGTACTTC. Its translation is CASSFRGSGIDEQYF.